This T cell receptor (beta chain) stems from a study of blood T cell repertoires in COVID-19 (dated by TCRdb to 2020 to 2022). Study-level background: Samples covering the acute and convalescent phases of COVID-19 were provided by collaborators in the United States, Italy and Spain. The material from the prospective study consisted of cDNA or gDNA derived from T cells, B-cell-depleted T cells, or PBMCs. Deeply sampled blood TCRbeta repertoires from subjects exposed to, actively infected with, or recovered from COVID-19 were included in the dataset. The repertoires were released in a freely available public database meant as a resource for research on the immune response to SARS-CoV-2. The samples were drawn from two sources: the first 160 participants of the ongoing ImmuneRACE study, and 1,254 subjects contributed by 6 global collaborators. A de-identified subject ID, COVID-19 status, age in years and sex were almost always included in the sample metadata. HLA class I and class II types, where available, came from metadata supplied by the sample provider rather than from assay-based typing. The paper's findings and limits, for the study overall: Clinical and demographic metadata were provided uncurated, with the amount varying by source and participant.

To note about this clone: Its antigen is currently not known. Base qualities are not at hand, and no much larger clone is one base apart.

In the prospective study, participants were about 18 to 95 years old, resided in about 25 geographic areas of the United States, and were enrolled through a virtual design. Cohort assignment in the prospective study relied on participant-reported clinical history from a screening survey and a study questionnaire. In the prospective study, mobile phlebotomists collected whole blood, serum and a nasopharyngeal or oropharyngeal swab from each participant. Participants in the prospective study had the option to provide additional blood draws and questionnaires over an approximately 2-month period. Before DNA extraction, blood samples from the prospective study were shipped at room temperature or frozen. TCRbeta CDR3 regions were amplified from genomic DNA using the immunoSEQ Assay, a bias-controlled multiplex PCR. For the original study's pipeline: The number of nucleated cells in each sample was estimated by amplification of reference gene primers within the assay. To quantify the absolute abundance of each unique TCRbeta CDR3 rearrangement, sequence reads were collapsed and filtered. For each sample, productive Simpson clonality was calculated by taking the square root of Simpson's diversity index across productive rearrangements. TCRdb carries this immuneACCESS record with in-frame sequences only. Its versions omit some clonotypes, under half of them owing to an unresolved V gene in the studies checked, with the rest unexplained. V and J calls and clone size come straight from that table; D and trimming were deduced from the DNA. This sample comprises some 220,000 clones, 80% to 90% of them detected only once. The ten largest clones capture under 3.5% of the sample.

From the cysteine up to the phenylalanine, the CDR3 has a length of 15 residues. The read is trimmed to its CDR3 DNA, 45 bases read in frame from base 1. According to the germline V gene, CDR1 reads LGHNT and CDR2 reads FRNRAP. Here V drops 5 bases and J drops 6 bases, and the junction holds 9 bases not matched to any gene. The chain joins TRBV12-5 to TRBJ2-1, with 8 bases aligning to TRBD1. Sequencing was done on a sample of PBMCs or T cells enriched from blood (not recorded which). The origin of this receptor is a young woman in a cohort exposed to, infected with or recovered from COVID-19 (not recorded which). The DNA is as follows: TGTGCTAGTGGTCCTCGGACAGGGATAGGCAATGAGCAGTTCTTC. It codes for CASGPRTGIGNEQFF.